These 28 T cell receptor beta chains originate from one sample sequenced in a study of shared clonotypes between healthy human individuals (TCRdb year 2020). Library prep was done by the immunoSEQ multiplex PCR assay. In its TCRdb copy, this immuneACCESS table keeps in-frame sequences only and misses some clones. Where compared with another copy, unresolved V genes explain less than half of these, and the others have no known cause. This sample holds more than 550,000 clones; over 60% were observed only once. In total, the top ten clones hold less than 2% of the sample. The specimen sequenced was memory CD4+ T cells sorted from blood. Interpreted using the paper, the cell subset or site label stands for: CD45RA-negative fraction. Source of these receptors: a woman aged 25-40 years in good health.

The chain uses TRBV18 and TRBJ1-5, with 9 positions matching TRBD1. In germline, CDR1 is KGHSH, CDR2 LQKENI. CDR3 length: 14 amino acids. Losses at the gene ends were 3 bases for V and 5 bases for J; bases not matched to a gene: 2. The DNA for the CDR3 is TGTGCCAGCTCACCGACAGGGGGAGATCAGCCCCAGCATTTT. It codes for CASSPTGGDQPQHF. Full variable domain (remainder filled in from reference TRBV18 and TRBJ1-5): NAGVMQNPRHLVRRRGQEARLRCSPMKGHSHVYWYRQLPEEGLKFMVYLQKENIIDESGMPKERFSAEFPKEGPSILRIQQVVRGDSAAYFCASSPTGGDQPQHFGDGTRLSIL.

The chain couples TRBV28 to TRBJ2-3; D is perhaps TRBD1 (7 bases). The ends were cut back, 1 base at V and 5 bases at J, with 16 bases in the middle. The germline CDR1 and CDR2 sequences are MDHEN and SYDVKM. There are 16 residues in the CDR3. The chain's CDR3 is CASSLSVRGAQDTQYF. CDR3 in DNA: TGTGCCAGCAGTTTATCTGTCAGGGGGGCACAAGATACGCAGTATTTT.

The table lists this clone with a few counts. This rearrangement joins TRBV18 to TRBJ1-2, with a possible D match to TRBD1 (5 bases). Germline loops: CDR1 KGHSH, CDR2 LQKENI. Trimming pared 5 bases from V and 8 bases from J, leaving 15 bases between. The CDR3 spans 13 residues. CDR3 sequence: CASSSSQGEGYTF. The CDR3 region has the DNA TGTGCCAGCTCATCCTCTCAGGGAGAGGGCTACACCTTC.

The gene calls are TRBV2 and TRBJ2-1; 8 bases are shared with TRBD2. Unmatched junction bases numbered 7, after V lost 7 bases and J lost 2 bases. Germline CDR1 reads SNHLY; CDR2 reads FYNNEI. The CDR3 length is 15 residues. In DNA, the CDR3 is TGTGCCAGCAATCCGCTAGCGGGCACCTACAATGAGCAGTTCTTC. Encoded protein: CASNPLAGTYNEQFF.

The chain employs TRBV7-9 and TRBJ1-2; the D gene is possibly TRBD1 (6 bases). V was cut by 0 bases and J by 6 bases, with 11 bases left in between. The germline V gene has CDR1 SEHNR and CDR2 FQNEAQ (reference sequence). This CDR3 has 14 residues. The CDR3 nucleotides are TGTGCCAGCAGCTTAGCGCAGAGACAGGATGGCTACACCTTC. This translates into CASSLAQRQDGYTF.

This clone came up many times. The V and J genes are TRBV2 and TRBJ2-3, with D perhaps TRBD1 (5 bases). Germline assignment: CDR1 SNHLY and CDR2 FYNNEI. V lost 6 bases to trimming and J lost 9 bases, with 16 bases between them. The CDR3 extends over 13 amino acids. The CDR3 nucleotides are TGTGCCAGCAGCTCCTCGCCGTGGGGCACGCAGTATTTT. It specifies CASSSSPWGTQYF.

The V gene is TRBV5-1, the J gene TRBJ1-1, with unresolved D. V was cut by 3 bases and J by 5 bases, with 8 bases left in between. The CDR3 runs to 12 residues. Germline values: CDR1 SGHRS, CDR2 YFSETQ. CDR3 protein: CASSSGFTEAFF. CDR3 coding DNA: TGCGCCAGCAGCTCCGGGTTTACTGAAGCTTTCTTT.

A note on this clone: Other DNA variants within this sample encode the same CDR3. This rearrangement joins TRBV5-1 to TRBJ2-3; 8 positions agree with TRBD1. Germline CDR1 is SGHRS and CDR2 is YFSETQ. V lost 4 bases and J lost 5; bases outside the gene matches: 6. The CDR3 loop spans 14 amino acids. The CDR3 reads CASSLGTGGDTQYF. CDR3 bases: TGCGCCAGCAGCCTAGGGACAGGAGGAGATACGCAGTATTTT. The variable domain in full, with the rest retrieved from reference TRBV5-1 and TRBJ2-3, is KAGVTQTPRYLIKTRGQQVTLSCSPISGHRSVSWYQQTPGQGLQFLFEYFSETQRNKGNFPGRFSGRQFSNSRSEMNVSTLELGDSALYLCASSLGTGGDTQYFGPGTRLTVL.

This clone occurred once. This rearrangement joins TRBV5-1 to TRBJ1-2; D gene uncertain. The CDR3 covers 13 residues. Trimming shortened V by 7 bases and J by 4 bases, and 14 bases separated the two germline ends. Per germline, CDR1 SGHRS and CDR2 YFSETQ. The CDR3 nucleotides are TGCGCCAGCCGACTGCGGGAAACCTATGGCTACACCTTC. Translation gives CASRLRETYGYTF.

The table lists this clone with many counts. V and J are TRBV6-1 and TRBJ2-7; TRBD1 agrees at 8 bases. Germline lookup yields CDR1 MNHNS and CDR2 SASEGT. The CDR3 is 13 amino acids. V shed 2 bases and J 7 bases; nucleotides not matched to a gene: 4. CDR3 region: CASSEQGAGEQYF. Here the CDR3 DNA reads TGTGCCAGCAGTGAACAGGGGGCGGGGGAGCAGTACTTC.

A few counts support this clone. CDR3 bases: TGCGCCAGCACCCTCGGGACAGCAAACTACGAGCAGTACTTC. It specifies CASTLGTANYEQYF. V usage is TRBV5-1 and J usage is TRBJ2-7, with 7 bases aligning to TRBD1. The junction had 9 bases not matched to a gene; V was cut back by 6 bases and J by 3 bases. In germline, CDR1 is SGHRS, CDR2 YFSETQ. This CDR3 region has 14 residues.

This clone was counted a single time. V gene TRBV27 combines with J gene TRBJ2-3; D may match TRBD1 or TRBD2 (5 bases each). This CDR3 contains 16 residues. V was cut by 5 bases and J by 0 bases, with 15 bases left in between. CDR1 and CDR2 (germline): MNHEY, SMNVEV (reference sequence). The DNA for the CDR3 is TGTGCCAGCAGTCGCAGGGAGATAACTAGCACAGATACGCAGTATTTT. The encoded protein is CASSRREITSTDTQYF.

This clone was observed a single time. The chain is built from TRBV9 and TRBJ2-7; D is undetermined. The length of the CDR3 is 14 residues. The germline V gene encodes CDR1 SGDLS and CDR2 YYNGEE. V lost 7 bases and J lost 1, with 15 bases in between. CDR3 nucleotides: TGTGCCAGCGCTTATAGGAGTGGGTCCTACGAGCAGTACTTC. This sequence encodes CASAYRSGSYEQYF.

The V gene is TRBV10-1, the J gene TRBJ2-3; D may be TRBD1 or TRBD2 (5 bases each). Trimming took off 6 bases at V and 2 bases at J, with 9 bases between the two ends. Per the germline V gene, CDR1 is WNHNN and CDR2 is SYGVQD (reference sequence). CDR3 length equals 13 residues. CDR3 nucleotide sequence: TGCGCCAGCAGGGGACCTAACACAGATACGCAGTATTTT. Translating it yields CASRGPNTDTQYF.

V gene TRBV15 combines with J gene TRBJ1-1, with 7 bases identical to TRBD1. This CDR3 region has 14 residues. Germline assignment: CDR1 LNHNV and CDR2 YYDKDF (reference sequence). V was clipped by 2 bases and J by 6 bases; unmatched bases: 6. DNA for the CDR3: TGTGCCACCAGCAGACTGACAGGGTTCGCTGAAGCTTTCTTT. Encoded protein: CATSRLTGFAEAFF.

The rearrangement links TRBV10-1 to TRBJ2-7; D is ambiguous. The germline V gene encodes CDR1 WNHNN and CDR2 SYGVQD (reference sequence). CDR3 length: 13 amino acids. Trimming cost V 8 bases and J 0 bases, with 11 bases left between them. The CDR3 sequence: CASSRGYSYEQYF. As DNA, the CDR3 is TGCGCCAGCTCAAGAGGCTACTCCTACGAGCAGTACTTC.

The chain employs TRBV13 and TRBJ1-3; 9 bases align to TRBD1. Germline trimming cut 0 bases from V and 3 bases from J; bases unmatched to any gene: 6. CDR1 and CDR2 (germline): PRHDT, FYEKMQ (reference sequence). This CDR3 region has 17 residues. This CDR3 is CASSLGLPGQGGNTIYF. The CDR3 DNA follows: TGTGCCAGCAGCTTAGGCCTTCCGGGACAGGGTGGAAACACCATATATTTT.

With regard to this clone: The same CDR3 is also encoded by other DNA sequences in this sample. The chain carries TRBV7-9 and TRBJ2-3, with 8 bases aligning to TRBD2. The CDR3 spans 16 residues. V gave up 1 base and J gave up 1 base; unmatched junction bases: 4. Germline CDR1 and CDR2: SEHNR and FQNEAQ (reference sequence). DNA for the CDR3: TGTGCCAGCAGCTTAGATGGAGCGGGAGGCACAGATACGCAGTATTTT. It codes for CASSLDGAGGTDTQYF.

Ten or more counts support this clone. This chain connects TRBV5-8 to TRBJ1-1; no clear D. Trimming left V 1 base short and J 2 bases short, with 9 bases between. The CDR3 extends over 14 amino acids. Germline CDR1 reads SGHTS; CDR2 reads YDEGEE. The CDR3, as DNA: TGTGCCAGCAGCTTGTTCCCGGGTAACACTGAAGCTTTCTTT. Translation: CASSLFPGNTEAFF. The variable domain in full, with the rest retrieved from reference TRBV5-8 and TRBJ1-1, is EAGVTQSPTHLIKTRGQQATLRCSPISGHTSVYWYQQALGLGLQFLLWYDEGEERNRGNFPPRFSGRQFPNYSSELNVNALELEDSALYLCASSLFPGNTEAFFGQGTRLTVV.

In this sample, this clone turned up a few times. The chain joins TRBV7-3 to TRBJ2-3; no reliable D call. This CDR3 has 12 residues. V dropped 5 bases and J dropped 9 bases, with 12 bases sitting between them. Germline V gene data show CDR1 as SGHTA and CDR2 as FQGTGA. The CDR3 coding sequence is TGTGCCAGCAGCCCTTATGCCGACACGCAGTATTTT. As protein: CASSPYADTQYF.

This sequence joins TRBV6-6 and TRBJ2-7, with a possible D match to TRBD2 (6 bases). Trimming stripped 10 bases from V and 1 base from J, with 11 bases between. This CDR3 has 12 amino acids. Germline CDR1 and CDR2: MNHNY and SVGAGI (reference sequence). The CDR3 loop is CATYSGSYEQYF. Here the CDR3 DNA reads TGTGCCACCTATAGCGGTTCCTACGAGCAGTACTTC.

Here the CDR3 reads CASSQGQGSEKLFF. CDR3 coding DNA: TGCGCCAGCAGCCAGGGACAGGGTAGTGAAAAACTGTTTTTT. The chain has TRBV4-1 and TRBJ1-4, with 9 bases lining up with TRBD1. The V segment lost 3 bases and the J segment 7 bases; nucleotides outside the gene matches: 3. The CDR3 length is 14 residues. CDR1 and CDR2 (germline): MGHRA, YSYEKL.

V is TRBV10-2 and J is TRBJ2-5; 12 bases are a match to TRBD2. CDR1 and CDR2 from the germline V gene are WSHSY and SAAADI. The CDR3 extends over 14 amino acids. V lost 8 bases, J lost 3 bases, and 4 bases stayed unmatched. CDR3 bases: TGCGCCAGCTCTAGCGGGAGGGGAGAAGAGACCCAGTACTTC. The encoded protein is CASSSGRGEETQYF.

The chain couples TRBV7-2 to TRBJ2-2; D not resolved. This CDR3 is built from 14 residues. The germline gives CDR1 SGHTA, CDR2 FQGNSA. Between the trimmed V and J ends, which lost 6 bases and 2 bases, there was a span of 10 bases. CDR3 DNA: TGTGCCAGCAGATTTATGATTAACACCGGGGAGCTGTTTTTT. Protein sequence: CASRFMINTGELFF. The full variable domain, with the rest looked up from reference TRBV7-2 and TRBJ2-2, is GAGVSQSPSNKVTEKGKDVELRCDPISGHTALYWYRQSLGQGLEFLIYFQGNSAPDKSGLPSDRFSAERTGGSVSTLTIQRTQQEDSAVYLCASRFMINTGELFFGEGSRLTVL.

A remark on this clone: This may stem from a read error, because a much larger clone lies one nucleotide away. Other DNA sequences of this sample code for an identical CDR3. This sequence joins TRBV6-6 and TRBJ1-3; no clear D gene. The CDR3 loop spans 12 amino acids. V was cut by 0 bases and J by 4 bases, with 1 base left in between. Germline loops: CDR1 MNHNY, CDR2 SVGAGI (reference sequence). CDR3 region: CASSYSGNTIYF. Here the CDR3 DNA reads TGTGCCAGCAGTTACTCCGGAAACACCATATATTTT.

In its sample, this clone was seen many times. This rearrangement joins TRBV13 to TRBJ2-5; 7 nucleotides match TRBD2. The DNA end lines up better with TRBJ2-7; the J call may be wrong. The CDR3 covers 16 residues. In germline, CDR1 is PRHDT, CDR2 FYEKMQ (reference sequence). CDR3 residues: CASSSPLAGESYEQYF. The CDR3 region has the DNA TGTGCCAGCAGCTCGCCCTTGGCGGGGGAGTCCTACGAGCAGTACTTC.

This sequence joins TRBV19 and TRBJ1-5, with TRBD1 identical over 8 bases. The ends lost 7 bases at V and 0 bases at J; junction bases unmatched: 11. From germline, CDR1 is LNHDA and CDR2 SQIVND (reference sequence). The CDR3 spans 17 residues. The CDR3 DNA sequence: TGTGCCAGTACCCCAGGGGGCAGCCAAAATAGCAATCAGCCCCAGCATTTT. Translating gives CASTPGGSQNSNQPQHF.

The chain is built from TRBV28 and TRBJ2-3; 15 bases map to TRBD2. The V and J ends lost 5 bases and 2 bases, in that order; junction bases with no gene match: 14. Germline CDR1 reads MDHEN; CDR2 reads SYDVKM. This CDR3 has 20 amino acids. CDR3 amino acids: CASSPGTPGLAGGPTDTQYF. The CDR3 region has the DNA TGTGCCAGCAGTCCGGGGACACCAGGACTAGCGGGAGGGCCCACAGATACGCAGTATTTT.